The 6 T cell receptor beta chains below all came from one sample that was sequenced in a study of CD4+ T cells in melanoma (dated by TCRdb to the early 2020s). To prepare the library, the immunoSEQ multiplex PCR assay was applied. TCRdb carries this immuneACCESS record with in-frame sequences only. Its versions omit some clonotypes, under half of them owing to an unresolved V gene in the studies checked, with the rest unexplained. This sample is represented by roughly 10,000 clones; roughly 80% of them were singletons. The leading ten clones occupy around 21% of the sample. Material for sequencing was cells from a culture (not recorded whether cultured in vitro). These receptors were collected from a human donor with melanoma.

The chain has TRBV29-1 and TRBJ1-2; tentative D call: TRBD1 (5 bases). The germline CDR1 and CDR2 sequences are SQVTM and ANQGSEA. V was trimmed by 6 bases and J by 0 bases, leaving 14 bases between them. The CDR3 is 14 amino acids. DNA for the CDR3: TGCAGCGTGAGAACAGGAATTACTAACTATGGCTACACCTTC. The encoded protein is CSVRTGITNYGYTF. Drawing the rest from reference TRBV29-1 and TRBJ1-2, the complete variable domain is SAVISQKPSRDICQRGTSLTIQCQVDSQVTMMFWYRQQPGQSLTLIATANQGSEATYESGFVIDKFPISRPNLTFSTLTVSNMSPEDSSIYLCSVRTGITNYGYTFGSGTRLTVV.

The DNA of the CDR3 is TGCGCCAGCAGCCACACAAGACAGGGGGAGTCCGAGCAGTACTTC. This translates into CASSHTRQGESEQYF. The rearrangement joins TRBV4-1 to TRBJ2-7, with TRBD1 matching 9 bases. The V gene end was trimmed by 3 bases and the J gene end by 6 bases; junction bases not matched to a gene: 9. There are 15 residues in the CDR3. Germline V lookup: CDR1 MGHRA, CDR2 YSYEKL.

V is TRBV5-1 and J is TRBJ2-1, with D perhaps assigned TRBD1 or TRBD2 (5 bases each). Trimming took 5 bases from V and 8 from J, leaving 8 bases between them. This CDR3 comprises 11 residues. Germline CDR1 and CDR2: SGHRS and YFSETQ. This chain's CDR3 is CASSRGDEQFF. DNA for the CDR3: TGCGCCAGCAGTAGGGGAGATGAGCAGTTCTTC.

CDR3 bases: TGTGCCAGCAGCCAAGTCAGCTACACTGAAGCTTTCTTT. It translates to CASSQVSYTEAFF. The chain recombines TRBV3-1 (or the pseudogene TRBV3-2) with TRBJ1-1, with D unresolved. This CDR3 is 13 amino acids long. In germline, CDR1 is LGHDT, CDR2 YNNKEL (reference sequence). Trimming stripped 1 base from V and 3 bases from J, with 6 bases between.

This clone was observed a single time. The chain couples TRBV13 to TRBJ2-5, with a tentative D call TRBD2 (5 bases). V gave up 3 bases and J gave up 7 bases, with 15 bases separating them. In germline, CDR1 is PRHDT, CDR2 FYEKMQ (reference sequence). CDR3 size: 14 residues. The CDR3 nucleotides read TGTGCCAGCAGCTTCATACTAGTATCTGGGACCCAGTACTTC. Amino acids: CASSFILVSGTQYF. The whole variable domain, filled in from reference TRBV13 and TRBJ2-5, reads AAGVIQSPRHLIKEKRETATLKCYPIPRHDTVYWYQQGPGQDPQFLISFYEKMQSDKGSIPDRFSAQQFSDYHSELNMSSLELGDSALYFCASSFILVSGTQYFGPGTRLLVL.

This chain links TRBV15 with TRBJ1-1, with D tentatively TRBD1 (5 bases). The CDR3 has 14 residues. The V and J ends lost 3 bases and 4 bases respectively, with 12 bases between them. The V gene's germline CDR1 is LNHNV and CDR2 YYDKDF (reference sequence). CDR3 sequence reads: CATSRWGRSTEAFF. As DNA, the CDR3 is TGTGCCACCAGCAGGTGGGGCAGGAGCACTGAAGCTTTCTTT.